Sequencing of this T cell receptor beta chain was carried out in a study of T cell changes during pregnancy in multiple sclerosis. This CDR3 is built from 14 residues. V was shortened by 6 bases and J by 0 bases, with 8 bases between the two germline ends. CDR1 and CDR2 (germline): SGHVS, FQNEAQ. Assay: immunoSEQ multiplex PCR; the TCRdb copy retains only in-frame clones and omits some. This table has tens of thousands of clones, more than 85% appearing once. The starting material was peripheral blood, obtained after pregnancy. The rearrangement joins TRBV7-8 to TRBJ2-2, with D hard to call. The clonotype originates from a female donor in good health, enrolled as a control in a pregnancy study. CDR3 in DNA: TGTGCCAGCAGGGCGACAACGAACACCGGGGAGCTGTTTTTT. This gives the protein CASRATTNTGELFF.